Listed below are T cell receptor beta chains from one sample, sequenced in a study of cytomegalovirus exposure and HLA in healthy donors. Method: immunoSEQ multiplex PCR; TCRdb's copy keeps in-frame clones and lacks some. This sample yields roughly 98,000 clones, of which around 77% are seen a single time; more than 3% belongs to the top ten. Material for sequencing was PBMCs. Receptor source: a man in his forties or fifties in good health and CMV-seronegative. Each CDR3 is given with its conserved first and last residue. D genes are given only for firm matches. Size values are once, few and many counts, or a class for expanded clones, and some rows have none.

>TRBV5-6|-|TRBJ1-5|-
TGTGCCAGCAGCTCTATGGGCAATCAGCCCCAGCATTTT
CASSSMGNQPQHF
>TRBV28|-|TRBJ1-1|-
TGTGCCAGCAGTCTCTACACTGAAGCTTTCTTT
CASSLYTEAFF
>TRBV5-1|-|TRBJ2-3|-
TGCGCCAGCAGCTCCGCCAGGAGCACAGATACGCAGTATTTT
CASSSARSTDTQYF
>TRBV7-9|once|TRBJ2-4|-
TGTGCCAGCAGCTTTGGAGAAAACATTCAGTACTTC
CASSFGENIQYF
>TRBV7-9|-|TRBJ2-7|-
TGTGCCAGCAGCTTAACGGGGAACGAGCAGTACTTC
CASSLTGNEQYF
>TRBV18|-|TRBJ1-1|-
TGTGCCAGCTCACCATCCACCCTGGGGGGGCACACTGAAGCTTTCTTT
CASSPSTLGGHTEAFF
>TRBV5-4|-|TRBJ2-5|TRBD2
TGTGCCAGCAGTTCCGGGACTAGCGTAAAAGAGACCCAGTACTTC
CASSSGTSVKETQYF
>TRBV30|-|TRBJ1-2|-
TGTGCCTCCACCACCCGGGACAAAGATGGCTACACCTTC
CASTTRDKDGYTF
>TRBV27|-|TRBJ1-5|TRBD1
TGTGCCAGAGGGGACAGAACCAATCAGCCCCAGAATTTT
CARGDRTNQPQNF
>TRBV19|-|TRBJ1-5|TRBD1
TGTGCCAGTACTACAACGGGGACAGGGCGGAATCAGCCCCAGCATTTT
CASTTTGTGRNQPQHF
>TRBV10-1|-|TRBJ1-1|-
TGCGCCAGCAGTGAGGAGGGTAACACTGAAGCTTTCTTT
CASSEEGNTEAFF
>TRBV6-5|-|TRBJ2-2|TRBD1
TGTGCCAGTAAAACAGGGGTTCAGGCCGGGGAGCTGTTTTTT
CASKTGVQAGELFF
>TRBV28|-|TRBJ1-2|-
TGTGCCAGCGGGTGGGGGGGGCCCTACTATGGCTACACCTTC
CASGWGGPYYGYTF
>TRBV11-2|-|TRBJ2-7|-
TGTGCCAGCAGCAGGGACTGGAGCTCCTACGAGCAGTACTTC
CASSRDWSSYEQYF
>TRBV19|-|TRBJ2-7|TRBD1
TGTGCCAGTAGCATCTACGGTAGGGGGACAGGGTCCTACGAGCAGTACTTC
CASSIYGRGTGSYEQYF
>TRBV5-1|-|TRBJ2-7|-
TGCGCCAGCAGCTTGCGGGCGGGACAGCCAGCCCACTACGAGCAGTACTTC
CASSLRAGQPAHYEQYF
>TRBV7-9|-|TRBJ1-6|-
TGTGCCAGCAGCTTAGACTCTTCACCCCTCCACTTT
CASSLDSSPLHF
>TRBV19|-|TRBJ2-2|TRBD1
TGTGCCGTCTGGGACAGGGCCTACACCGGGGAGCTGTTTTTT
CAVWDRAYTGELFF
>TRBV19|-|TRBJ2-5|-
TGTGCCAGTAGTATAGGCTCTAGCGCCACGGAGACCCAGTACTTC
CASSIGSSATETQYF
>TRBV27|-|TRBJ1-2|-
TGTGCCAGCAGTTTACGACGGGGGGCGGATGGCTACACCTTC
CASSLRRGADGYTF
>TRBV28|-|TRBJ1-6|-
TGTGCCAGCGGACCTTGGGGCGGAGATAATTCACCCCTCCACTTT
CASGPWGGDNSPLHF
>TRBV20-1|few|TRBJ2-7|-
TGCAGTGCTATAGACAGCGAGCAGTACTTC
CSAIDSEQYF
>TRBV19|-|TRBJ1-5|-
TGTGCCAGTAAGCTAATGGGAGAACTTAAGAATCAGCCCCAGCATTTT
CASKLMGELKNQPQHF
>TRBV9|-|TRBJ1-1|-
TGTGCCAGCAGCGCGGGGGGTTCCACTGAAGCTTTCTTT
CASSAGGSTEAFF
>TRBV6-1|-|TRBJ1-4|-
TGTGCCAGCAGTGAGTCCAGAGAAAAACTGTTTTTT
CASSESREKLFF
>TRBV4-1|-|TRBJ2-3|-
TGCGCCAGCAGCCAAGAGGTCCCGGTCACTGCAGATACGCAGTATTTT
CASSQEVPVTADTQYF
>TRBV9|-|TRBJ1-1|TRBD1
TGTGCCAGCACCCCAACGGCAGGGGGCCTCATGAACACTGAAGCTTTCTTT
CASTPTAGGLMNTEAFF
>TRBV27|-|TRBJ2-1|-
TGTGCCAGCAGTTCCCCAGGATACAATGAGCAGTTCTTC
CASSSPGYNEQFF
>TRBV7-9|once|TRBJ1-4|TRBD1
TGTGCCAGCAGCTTACAGGGGGCGAAGGAAAAACTGTTTTTT
CASSLQGAKEKLFF
>TRBV28|-|TRBJ2-1|-
TGTGCCAGCAGTTTTGGAGTGTTCAATGAGCAGTTCTTC
CASSFGVFNEQFF
>TRBV28|once|TRBJ1-4|-
TGTGCCAGCAGTTTTCTCCTAACAGGGTCCCCTAATGAAAAACTGTTTTTT
CASSFLLTGSPNEKLFF
>TRBV28|few|TRBJ1-1|-
TGTGCCAGCAGAGCCACAGGGTCGCGAGGGGCTGAAGCTTTCTTT
CASRATGSRGAEAFF
>TRBV7-9|-|TRBJ1-3|-
TGTGCCAGCAGCTGGGAGAGAAACACCATATATTTT
CASSWERNTIYF
>TRBV7-9|-|TRBJ2-1|TRBD2
TGTGCCAGCAGCCCACTAGCGGGAGTGTCCTACAATGAGCAGTTCTTC
CASSPLAGVSYNEQFF
>TRBV5-1|-|TRBJ2-1|-
TGCGCCAGCAGCTTGGCGGCGGGTTTCACCTACAATGAGCAGTTCTTC
CASSLAAGFTYNEQFF
>TRBV6-5|-|TRBJ1-6|-
TGTGCCAGCAGTTACACGGGCTTAACGGGGTCACCCCTCCACTTT
CASSYTGLTGSPLHF
>TRBV6-1|-|TRBJ1-1|-
TGTGCCAGCAGTGAGAGAGGGTTTAACACTGAAGCTTTCTTT
CASSERGFNTEAFF
>TRBV6-1|-|TRBJ1-2|-
TGTGCCAGCAGGCTACAGGGTTCCTATGGCTACACCTTC
CASRLQGSYGYTF
>TRBV6-4|-|TRBJ2-3|TRBD1
TGTGCCAGCAGTGAGACAGGGGGTAGACCCACAGATACGCAGTATTTT
CASSETGGRPTDTQYF
>TRBV7-6|-|TRBJ2-5|-
TGTGCCAGCAGCTTGGGGGCGGGGGTTAGAGAGACCCAGTACTTC
CASSLGAGVRETQYF
>TRBV14|-|TRBJ1-1|-
TGTGCCAGCAGCCAAAAAGTCGGCGGCACTGAAGCTTTCTTT
CASSQKVGGTEAFF
>TRBV5-6|many|TRBJ2-5|-
TGTGCCAGCACCTCACAAGGTACAGCCGAACAAGAGACCCAGTACTTC
CASTSQGTAEQETQYF
>TRBV27|-|TRBJ2-2|TRBD2
TGTGCCAGAACGGAACGGGAGGGCCGAACCGGGGAGCTGTTTTTT
CARTEREGRTGELFF
>TRBV28|-|TRBJ1-5|-
TGTGCCAGCACCCTCCACAGGATCAATCAGCCCCAGCATTTT
CASTLHRINQPQHF
>TRBV5-4|few|TRBJ2-7|-
TGTGCCAGCAGCCGGGATGCGGACTATAGCTCCTACGAGCAGTACTTC
CASSRDADYSSYEQYF
>TRBV27|-|TRBJ2-1|TRBD2
TGTGCCAGCAGGACCCCCCGCGGGAGTGTGCAGTTCTTC
CASRTPRGSVQFF
>TRBV28|-|TRBJ1-4|TRBD1
TGTGCCAGCAGCGGGACAGACCTTAATGAAAAACTGTTTTTT
CASSGTDLNEKLFF
>TRBV5-3|-|TRBJ2-1|TRBD1
TGTGCCAGAAGCTTGAGGGACAGTCATTACAATGAGCAGTTCTTC
CARSLRDSHYNEQFF
>TRBV6-6|few|TRBJ2-7|-
TGTGCCATATCACAACAGGGCGTCTCCTACGAGCAGTACTTC
CAISQQGVSYEQYF
>TRBV11-2|-|TRBJ2-7|-
TGTGCCAGCAGCTTAGATGGCGGGTTCTCCTACGAGCAGTACTTC
CASSLDGGFSYEQYF
>TRBV10-3|-|TRBJ2-3|-
TGTGCCATCAGCCGGACTGTCAGCACAGATACGCAGTATTTT
CAISRTVSTDTQYF
>TRBV28|-|TRBJ2-1|-
TGTGCCAGCAGTTTACCTGAAGACAGGCCCACAGCAATCCAAGAGCAGTTCTTC
CASSLPEDRPTAIQEQFF
>TRBV5-1|-|TRBJ2-7|-
TGCGCCAGCAGCTTGGGCAGGGGTGAGGGCGAGCAGTACTTC
CASSLGRGEGEQYF
>TRBV5-1|-|TRBJ2-7|-
TGCGCCAGCAGCTTGGCCCAAAACTCCTACGAGCAGTACTTC
CASSLAQNSYEQYF
>TRBV30|-|TRBJ2-7|TRBD1
TGTGCCTCACGATTGGGACAGGGGCGCGAGCAGTACTTC
CASRLGQGREQYF